What follows are 30 T cell receptor beta chains derived from one specimen sequenced in a study of neurological immune-mediated disorders. TCRdb recomputed calls from the 5' RACE reads with MiXCR, one row per CDR3 protein. The sample lists 52,000 or so distinct CDR3 sequences, 3% to 4% occurring once. The sequenced sample consisted of CD4+ T cells from blood. All receptors derive from a middle-aged woman with multiple sclerosis.

This clonotype showed up many times. J is TRBJ2-2 and V is TRBV7-2, with no clear D. There are 11 residues in the CDR3. Germline assignment: CDR1 SGHTA and CDR2 FQGNSA. With 3 bases removed from V and 7 bases from J, the gap between germline ends came to 3 bases. The CDR3 DNA follows: TGTGCCAGCAGCTTGGTCGGGGAGCTGTTTTTT. Translating gives CASSLVGELFF.

Many counts were recorded for this clonotype. The rearrangement links TRBV29-1 to TRBJ2-1, with 10 nucleotides matching TRBD1. Germline-derived CDR1 and CDR2 are SQVTM and ANQGSEA. V lost 0 bases and J lost 4; bases outside the gene matches: 3. This CDR3 has 15 residues. This chain's CDR3 is CSVEDRGQGYNEQFF. CDR3 coding DNA: TGCAGCGTTGAAGATCGGGGACAGGGGTACAATGAGCAGTTCTTC.

This clonotype occurred many times. The chain combines TRBV29-1 with TRBJ1-2; 7 positions match TRBD1. Trimming took 5 bases from V and 4 from J; bases not matched to a gene: 4. The CDR3 runs to 12 residues. Per the germline V gene, CDR1 is SQVTM and CDR2 is ANQGSEA. CDR3 sequence (DNA): TGCAGCGTTCACGACAGGGCCTATGGCTACACCTTC. This encodes CSVHDRAYGYTF.

Ten or more counts support this clonotype. This chain uses TRBV10-2 with TRBJ2-1, with a possible D match to TRBD2 (5 bases). Trimming pared 3 bases from V and 4 bases from J, leaving 13 bases between. Germline CDR1 reads WSHSY; CDR2 reads SAAADI. This CDR3 has 15 amino acids. The CDR3 DNA sequence: TGCGCCAGCAGTGATGGATTCACGGGGTACAATGAGCAGTTCTTC. Translation: CASSDGFTGYNEQFF.

Many counts were recorded for this clonotype. The chain links TRBV13 to TRBJ2-5; 8 positions match TRBD1. The J segment lost 5 bases and the V segment lost 5 bases, leaving 7 bases of the junction unmatched. Per the germline V gene, CDR1 is PRHDT and CDR2 is FYEKMQ (reference sequence). The CDR3 spans 14 residues. The CDR3 region is CASSPRTGRETQYF. The CDR3 DNA sequence: TGTGCCAGCAGCCCACGGACAGGGAGGGAGACCCAGTACTTC.

The table lists this clonotype with many counts. This chain joins TRBV25-1 and TRBJ1-1; unclear D gene. V lost 1 base and J 3 bases, leaving 9 bases between the germline ends. The germline gives CDR1 MGHDK, CDR2 SYGVNS. The CDR3 length is 14 residues. In DNA, the CDR3 is TGTGCCAGCAGTGAATCCCCAGGTTACACTGAAGCTTTCTTT. Its translation is CASSESPGYTEAFF. Complete variable domain (other parts from reference TRBV25-1 and TRBJ1-1): EADIYQTPRYLVIGTGKKITLECSQTMGHDKMYWYQQDPGMELHLIHYSYGVNSTEKGDLSSESTVSRIRTEHFPLTLESARPSHTSQYLCASSESPGYTEAFFGQGTRLTVV.

This clonotype has a count of ten or more. V gene TRBV7-8 combines with J gene TRBJ2-7, with TRBD1 matching 8 bases. J gave up 5 bases and V 5 bases, and 8 bases lay outside the gene matches. Germline CDR1 is SGHVS and CDR2 is FQNEAQ. The CDR3 consists of 14 residues. The CDR3 nucleotides read TGTGCCAGCAGCACCCGACAGGGGAAGAACGAGCAGTACTTC. Translation: CASSTRQGKNEQYF.

This clonotype was observed many times. The J gene is TRBJ2-7, the V gene TRBV29-1, with D perhaps matching TRBD1 (7 bases). V was shortened by 7 bases and J by 1 base, with 11 bases between the two germline ends. The germline V gene has CDR1 SQVTM and CDR2 ANQGSEA. The CDR3 is 12 amino acids. The CDR3 coding sequence is TGCAGCGCGGGGGACAGATCCTACGAGCAGTACTTC. Amino acids: CSAGDRSYEQYF.

At least ten counts were recorded for this clonotype. The rearrangement joins TRBV20-1 to TRBJ2-1, with 14 bases lining up with TRBD2. With V trimmed by 5 bases and J by 6 bases, 3 bases remained unmatched. Germline CDR1 DFQATT, CDR2 SNEGSKA (reference sequence). The CDR3 runs to 14 residues. The CDR3 reads CSAWTSGGLNEQFF. CDR3 in DNA: TGCAGTGCTTGGACTAGCGGGGGGCTCAATGAGCAGTTCTTC.

The table lists this clonotype with many counts. J is TRBJ2-7 and V is TRBV20-1, with TRBD1 matching 9 bases. This CDR3 is built from 13 residues. CDR1 is DFQATT and CDR2 is SNEGSKA in the germline V gene (reference sequence). J was trimmed by 4 bases and V by 4 bases; bases with no gene match: 5. Here the CDR3 reads CSATLTGGYEQYF. The CDR3 nucleotides are TGCAGTGCTACCCTGACAGGGGGGTACGAGCAGTACTTC.

This clonotype was seen at least ten times. The gene calls are TRBV2 and TRBJ2-5; TRBD2 aligns across 8 bases. The length of the CDR3 is 15 residues. Germline CDR1 SNHLY, CDR2 FYNNEI. The trim removed 2 bases at V and 2 bases at J, leaving 4 bases unmatched. The CDR3 here is CASSERTSRQETQYF. The CDR3, as DNA: TGTGCCAGCAGTGAACGGACTAGCAGGCAAGAGACCCAGTACTTC.

This clonotype has a count of ten or more. This chain's CDR3 is CSAREGSYNSPLHF. In DNA form, the CDR3 reads TGCAGTGCTAGAGAAGGCTCCTATAATTCACCCCTCCACTTT. The chain joins TRBV20-1 to TRBJ1-6, with D hard to call. Germline V lookup: CDR1 DFQATT, CDR2 SNEGSKA (reference sequence). V dropped 0 bases and J dropped 0 bases, with 3 bases sitting between them. The CDR3 loop spans 14 amino acids.

This clonotype has ten or more counts. V and J are TRBV7-2 and TRBJ2-1, with D hard to call. The germline V and J ends were trimmed by 5 bases and 7 bases, with 18 bases remaining between them. This CDR3 contains 15 residues. CDR1 and CDR2 (germline): SGHTA, FQGNSA. The CDR3 sequence is CASSLTGAAYNEQFF. As DNA, the CDR3 is TGTGCCAGCAGCCTCACGGGCGCCGCTTATAATGAGCAGTTCTTC.

This clonotype was found many times. This chain uses TRBV5-6 with TRBJ1-6; no definite D call. V dropped 4 bases and J dropped 7 bases, with 12 bases sitting between them. Germline CDR1 SGHDT, CDR2 YYEEEE. The CDR3 sequence is 14 residues long. The CDR3 DNA sequence: TGTGCCAGCAGCCCCATTTTTGGGAATTCACCCCTCCACTTT. Translation: CASSPIFGNSPLHF.

J is TRBJ1-6 and V is TRBV18; D remains ambiguous. The CDR3 is 16 residues long. The V gene lost 2 bases and the J gene lost 6 bases, with 14 bases spanning the gap. The germline gives CDR1 KGHSH, CDR2 LQKENI. In DNA, the CDR3 is TGTGCCAGCTCACCAATCCCACCCACGAGTAATTCACCCCTCCACTTT. Translation gives CASSPIPPTSNSPLHF.

About this clonotype itself: One junction end disagrees with the germline gene, perhaps due to a read error. This rearrangement joins TRBV7-2 to TRBJ2-1, with D possibly matching TRBD2 (5 bases). This CDR3 is 13 amino acids long. Germline V gene lookup returns CDR1 SGHTA and CDR2 FQGNSA. CDR3 sequence reads: CVSSPRVYNEQFF. The DNA for the CDR3 is TGTGTCAGCAGCCCGAGGGTCTACAATGAGCAGTTCTTC.

This clonotype was seen at least ten times. CDR3 sequence: CASNEVGEGADTQYF. The CDR3 DNA sequence: TGCGCCAGCAATGAAGTGGGTGAGGGAGCAGATACGCAGTATTTT. The chain has TRBV10-2 and TRBJ2-3; TRBD2 is a possible D gene (5 bases). Germline V lookup: CDR1 WSHSY, CDR2 SAAADI. This CDR3 is built from 15 residues. The V and J ends lost 7 bases and 4 bases respectively, with 18 bases between them.

V usage is TRBV7-3 and J usage is TRBJ2-7, with no clear D. The CDR3 is 13 amino acids. Germline CDR1 reads SGHTA; CDR2 reads FQGTGA. V gave up 2 bases and J gave up 0 bases, with 5 bases separating them. The CDR3, as DNA: TGTGCCAGCAGCTTATCGGCCTCCTACGAGCAGTACTTC. This sequence encodes CASSLSASYEQYF.

This clonotype occurred many times. This sequence joins TRBV20-1 and TRBJ1-1; TRBD1 might be the D (5 bases). CDR3 length: 14 residues. Looked up from germline, CDR1 is DFQATT and CDR2 is SNEGSKA (reference sequence). V was cut by 0 bases and J by 8 bases, with 16 bases left in between. CDR3 amino acids: CSARDPRRGEEAFF. The CDR3 DNA is TGCAGTGCTAGAGATCCTCGTAGGGGTGAGGAAGCTTTCTTT.

Ten or more counts support this clonotype. V and J are TRBV12-3 or TRBV12-4 and TRBJ1-5, with D perhaps matching TRBD1 (6 bases). The ends were cut back, 3 bases at V and 7 bases at J, with 13 bases in the middle. This CDR3 has 14 amino acids. The chain's CDR3 is CASSFQGFGQPQHF. DNA of the CDR3: TGTGCCAGCAGTTTCCAGGGGTTTGGCCAGCCCCAGCATTTT.

This clonotype was seen many times. The chain couples TRBV6-2 or TRBV6-3 to TRBJ1-5, with 7 bases that match TRBD1. The germline gives CDR1 MNHEY, CDR2 SVGEGT. The CDR3 is 15 residues long. J was trimmed by 8 bases and V by 0 bases; bases with no gene match: 7. The CDR3 reads CASSYSGDSFEPQHF. CDR3 coding DNA: TGTGCCAGCAGTTACTCTGGGGACAGTTTTGAGCCCCAGCATTTT.

This clonotype occurred many times. The chain has TRBV5-1 and TRBJ2-3; no clear D. The V end was cut by 7 bases, the J end by 4 bases, with 16 bases between. The CDR3 runs 14 residues. Germline V gene lookup returns CDR1 SGHRS and CDR2 YFSETQ. As DNA, the CDR3 is TGCGCCAGCGCCTCTCACTCAGGTGCAGATACGCAGTATTTT. Translation gives CASASHSGADTQYF.

The table lists this clonotype with many counts. This chain joins TRBV6-5 and TRBJ1-4; no clear D gene. Germline CDR1 and CDR2: MNHEY and SVGAGI. The length of the CDR3 is 11 residues. Deletions cut 2 bases from V and 7 bases from J, with 2 bases between. The CDR3 DNA sequence: TGTGCCAGCAGTTACCGTGAAAAACTGTTTTTT. It translates to CASSYREKLFF.

This clonotype has at least ten counts. The gene calls are TRBV5-1 and TRBJ2-5; D gene unclear. The CDR3 totals 14 residues. The V end lost 1 base, the J end lost 0 bases, and 7 bases lay between the germline ends. CDR1 is SGHRS and CDR2 is YFSETQ in the germline V gene. The CDR3 protein is CASSLKADQETQYF. Here the CDR3 DNA reads TGCGCCAGCAGCTTGAAGGCGGACCAAGAGACCCAGTACTTC.

This clonotype was observed at least ten times. The chain couples TRBV20-1 to TRBJ1-6; possible D gene TRBD1, 6 bases. Trimming cost V 6 bases and J 6 bases, with 18 bases left between them. Germline V gives CDR1 DFQATT, CDR2 SNEGSKA (reference sequence). This CDR3 has 15 residues. CDR3 bases: TGCAGTGCCCGCCTTACAGGGACACTTAATTCACCCCTCCACTTT. This sequence encodes CSARLTGTLNSPLHF.

In its sample, this clonotype was seen many times. CDR3 sequence: CASSPAVGRIYEQYF. CDR3 in DNA: TGTGCCAGCAGCCCCGCCGTGGGCAGGATCTACGAGCAGTACTTC. This rearrangement joins TRBV4-2 to TRBJ2-7; D not resolved. The V end was cut by 4 bases, the J end by 3 bases, with 16 bases between. Germline assignment: CDR1 LGHNA and CDR2 YNFKEQ. This CDR3 comprises 15 residues.

This clonotype has ten or more counts. This chain's CDR3 is CASSLGRGYGYTF. The DNA of the CDR3 is TGTGCCAGCAGCTTAGGCAGGGGATATGGCTACACCTTC. The gene calls are TRBV7-2 and TRBJ1-2, with TRBD1 as a possible D gene (6 bases). The CDR3 consists of 13 residues. CDR1 SGHTA and CDR2 FQGNSA come from the germline V gene. V was cut by 1 base and J by 5 bases, with 8 bases left in between.

This clonotype appeared many times. The rearrangement links TRBV5-1 to TRBJ2-2; D is ambiguous. The CDR3 runs to 13 residues. With 4 bases removed from V and 6 bases from J, the gap between germline ends came to 10 bases. The V gene's germline CDR1 is SGHRS and CDR2 YFSETQ. The CDR3 loop reads CASSPDGAGELFF. The CDR3 nucleotides read TGCGCCAGCAGCCCCGATGGCGCCGGGGAGCTGTTTTTT.

This clonotype was recorded many times. The gene calls are TRBV20-1 and TRBJ1-2, with D possibly being TRBD1 (6 bases). This CDR3 region has 12 residues. V lost 4 bases, J lost 2 bases, and 8 bases lay in between. Germline V lookup: CDR1 DFQATT, CDR2 SNEGSKA (reference sequence). In DNA, the CDR3 is TGCAGTGCTACAGGGGCCAACTATGGCTACACCTTC. Translation gives CSATGANYGYTF.

This clonotype was observed a handful of times. The J gene is TRBJ2-7, the V gene TRBV5-5; D not resolved. Germline V CDR1 and CDR2: SGHKS, YYEKEE (reference sequence). V lost 4 bases and J lost 2, with 13 bases in between. CDR3 length equals 14 residues. CDR3 loop: CASSPSTVPYEQYF. CDR3 coding DNA: TGTGCCAGCAGCCCCTCGACGGTTCCCTACGAGCAGTACTTC. The full variable domain, rest sourced from reference TRBV5-5 and TRBJ2-7, is DAGVTQSPTHLIKTRGQQVTLRCSPISGHKSVSWYQQVLGQGPQFIFQYYEKEERGRGNFPDRFSARQFPNYSSELNVNALLLGDSALYLCASSPSTVPYEQYFGPGTRLTVT.